These 21 T cell receptor beta chains were sequenced from one sample in a study of cytomegalovirus exposure and HLA in healthy donors. Amplification used 60 Vbeta primers and 13 Jbeta primers. Repertoires were generated with immunoSEQ multiplex PCR, while TCRdb's copy carries only in-frame clones and drops some. Recorded for this sample: about 42,000 clones. Specimen: PBMCs. The receptors were gathered from a man in his thirties or forties in good health and CMV-seronegative.

The rearrangement joins TRBV18 to TRBJ1-4; 8 bases are a match to TRBD1. Germline assignment: CDR1 KGHSH and CDR2 LQKENI. The CDR3 loop spans 14 amino acids. Trimming took 2 bases from V and 5 from J; bases not matched to a gene: 1. CDR3 sequence reads: CASSPRQGNEKLFF. The CDR3 nucleotides read TGTGCCAGCTCACCAAGACAGGGGAATGAAAAACTGTTTTTT.

V usage is TRBV6-5 and J usage is TRBJ2-5; D is ambiguous. Trimming stripped 0 bases from V and 1 base from J, with 9 bases between. The germline V gene encodes CDR1 MNHEY and CDR2 SVGAGI. This CDR3 comprises 15 residues. Written as DNA, the CDR3 is TGTGCCAGCAGTTACTCAGAGGAAAGCCAAGAGACCCAGTACTTC. Translating gives CASSYSEESQETQYF.

The chain has TRBV5-4 and TRBJ2-3; TRBD1 agrees at 9 bases. Looked up from germline, CDR1 is SGHNT and CDR2 is YYREEE (reference sequence). V lost 0 bases, J lost 2 bases, and 4 bases stayed unmatched. The CDR3 spans 16 residues. CDR3 sequence: CASSLAGTGFTDTQYF. DNA for the CDR3: TGTGCCAGCAGCTTGGCAGGGACAGGGTTCACAGATACGCAGTATTTT.

The rearrangement links TRBV7-2 to TRBJ2-7; D is unclear. The V end lost 7 bases, the J end lost 1 base, and 14 bases lay between the germline ends. CDR1 SGHTA and CDR2 FQGNSA come from the germline V gene. CDR3 length equals 14 residues. The CDR3 sequence is CASKASLGSYEQYF. CDR3 bases: TGTGCCAGCAAAGCCAGTCTAGGTTCCTACGAGCAGTACTTC.

The chain combines TRBV4-2 with TRBJ2-5; TRBD2 matches 10 bases. The J call is in doubt because the DNA end fits TRBJ2-7 better. The CDR3 contains 15 residues. Germline V CDR1 and CDR2: LGHNA, YNFKEQ. CDR3 nucleotide sequence: TGTGCCAGCAGCCAAGATGGTAGCGGGAGGAACGAGCAGTACTTC. It translates to CASSQDGSGRNEQYF.

The J gene is TRBJ1-4, the V gene TRBV9; D remains unclear. V shed 2 bases and J shed 4 bases, with 12 bases lying between them. The CDR3 runs to 15 residues. CDR1 is SGDLS and CDR2 is YYNGEE in the germline V gene. The CDR3 coding sequence is TGTGCCAGCAGCGTTTCCCCGACTTTTAATGAAAAACTGTTTTTT. Its translation is CASSVSPTFNEKLFF.

Notes on this clone: Mismatch with germline at one junction end may stem from a read error. Other DNA variants within this sample encode the same CDR3. The chain uses TRBV30 and TRBJ1-6; D is ambiguous. This CDR3 has 12 residues. Germline assignment: CDR1 GTSNPN and CDR2 SVGIG (reference sequence). In DNA, the CDR3 is TGTGCCGGTGGGTCTGGGAGCGCACCCCTACACTTT. Its protein product is CAGGSGSAPLHF.

The chain joins TRBV7-2 to TRBJ2-7; maybe TRBD2 (6 bases). The CDR3 has 14 amino acids. Trimming stripped 5 bases from V and 5 bases from J, with 16 bases between. Germline CDR1 reads SGHTA; CDR2 reads FQGNSA. CDR3 sequence reads: CASSLLTGVNEQYF. CDR3 coding DNA: TGTGCCAGCAGCCTTCTAACGGGAGTCAACGAGCAGTACTTC.

The chain joins TRBV7-2 to TRBJ2-2; D is perhaps TRBD1 (6 bases). V lost 5 bases, J lost 4 bases, and 14 bases lay in between. There are 15 residues in the CDR3. The germline V gene has CDR1 SGHTA and CDR2 FQGNSA. The chain's CDR3 is CASSPTRGGTGELFF. CDR3 DNA: TGTGCCAGCAGCCCCACAAGAGGGGGCACCGGGGAGCTGTTTTTT.

The chain recombines TRBV4-2 with TRBJ2-7, with 7 positions matching TRBD2. J lost 2 bases, V lost 1 base, and 5 bases had no gene match. This CDR3 region has 15 residues. Germline assignment: CDR1 LGHNA and CDR2 YNFKEQ. CDR3 DNA: TGTGCCAGCAGCCAAGGGGACTACCTACCCTACGAGCAGTACTTC. Protein: CASSQGDYLPYEQYF.

CDR3 sequence reads: CSVEWLYTDTQYF. Here the CDR3 DNA reads TGCAGCGTTGAATGGCTTTACACAGATACGCAGTATTTT. This chain uses TRBV29-1 with TRBJ2-3, with no clear D. Trimming stripped 2 bases from V and 2 bases from J, with 8 bases between. Germline V gene lookup returns CDR1 SQVTM and CDR2 ANQGSEA. The CDR3 covers 13 residues.

The chain combines TRBV9 with TRBJ2-1, with no clear D. This CDR3 is built from 12 residues. Looked up from germline, CDR1 is SGDLS and CDR2 is YYNGEE. V was cut by 0 bases and J by 9 bases, with 7 bases left in between. CDR3 nucleotide sequence: TGTGCCAGCAGCGTAGATATCGGTGAGCAGTTCTTC. It yields the protein CASSVDIGEQFF.

This chain uses TRBV15 with TRBJ1-1; a weak D match, TRBD1 (5 bases). V dropped 5 bases and J dropped 1 base, with 14 bases sitting between them. This CDR3 has 15 amino acids. CDR1 LNHNV and CDR2 YYDKDF come from the germline V gene (reference sequence). For the CDR3, the DNA is TGTGCCACCAGCGGCAGGGCTTTGCGGAACACTGAAGCTTTCTTT. This sequence encodes CATSGRALRNTEAFF.

The chain uses TRBV5-1 and TRBJ1-4, with D possibly being TRBD1 (6 bases). CDR1 is SGHRS, CDR2 YFSETQ, per germline. Trimming shortened V by 5 bases and J by 0 bases, and 8 bases separated the two germline ends. The CDR3 extends over 14 amino acids. The CDR3 DNA reads TGCGCCAGCAGGCCAGGGGCAACTAATGAAAAACTGTTTTTT. Its translation is CASRPGATNEKLFF.

V usage is TRBV18 and J usage is TRBJ2-5; the D gene is possibly TRBD2 (6 bases). Trimming cost V 3 bases and J 14 bases, with 22 bases left between them. Germline lookup yields CDR1 KGHSH and CDR2 LQKENI. CDR3 length equals 14 residues. The CDR3 protein is CASSPPGTLNRVYF. CDR3 in DNA: TGTGCCAGCTCACCCCCTGGGACTCTAAACCGAGTTTACTTC. Full variable domain (rest looked up from reference TRBV18 and TRBJ2-5): NAGVMQNPRHLVRRRGQEARLRCSPMKGHSHVYWYRQLPEEGLKFMVYLQKENIIDESGMPKERFSAEFPKEGPSILRIQQVVRGDSAAYFCASSPPGTLNRVYFGPGTRLLVL.

V and J are TRBV4-2 and TRBJ1-2; a weak D match, TRBD1 (6 bases). V dropped 0 bases and J dropped 8 bases, with 16 bases sitting between them. Germline V lookup: CDR1 LGHNA, CDR2 YNFKEQ. The CDR3 has 15 residues. CDR3: CASSQDRGQGSGYTF. The CDR3, as DNA: TGTGCCAGCAGCCAAGATCGCGGGCAGGGGTCGGGCTACACCTTC.

The CDR3 DNA sequence: TGCGCCAGCAGCCGCTCTGGACAGGGGGCTGGTGGCTACACCTTC. It specifies CASSRSGQGAGGYTF. This chain joins TRBV5-1 and TRBJ1-2; 11 nucleotides line up with TRBD1. V was pared by 4 bases and J by 7 bases, with 9 bases of the junction left unmatched. This CDR3 is 15 amino acids long. Germline V CDR1 and CDR2: SGHRS, YFSETQ. The full variable domain, completed using reference TRBV5-1 and TRBJ1-2, is KAGVTQTPRYLIKTRGQQVTLSCSPISGHRSVSWYQQTPGQGLQFLFEYFSETQRNKGNFPGRFSGRQFSNSRSEMNVSTLELGDSALYLCASSRSGQGAGGYTFGSGTRLTVV.

The chain couples TRBV6-5 to TRBJ1-1; 8 bases are a match to TRBD1. The germline V gene encodes CDR1 MNHEY and CDR2 SVGAGI. CDR3 length: 14 residues. V was pared by 7 bases and J by 2 bases, with 6 bases of the junction left unmatched. The CDR3 reads CASIRTGLNTEAFF. CDR3 nucleotides: TGTGCCAGCATTAGGACAGGGCTAAACACTGAAGCTTTCTTT.

The V gene is TRBV30, the J gene TRBJ1-1; D gene ambiguous. Germline V CDR1 and CDR2: GTSNPN, SVGIG (reference sequence). There are 13 residues in the CDR3. Trimming pared 2 bases from V and 4 bases from J, leaving 11 bases between. In nucleotides, the CDR3 is TGTGCCTGGAGTCTAAGCGGGGTCACTGAAGCTTTCTTT. Residues: CAWSLSGVTEAFF.

V and J are TRBV7-9 and TRBJ2-7, with 8 bases fitting TRBD1. The CDR3 loop spans 15 amino acids. V gave up 4 bases and J gave up 3 bases; unmatched junction bases: 8. CDR1 is SEHNR, CDR2 FQNEAQ, per germline (reference sequence). This CDR3 is CASSSTRTGGYEQYF. DNA of the CDR3: TGTGCCAGCAGCTCCACCAGAACAGGGGGCTACGAGCAGTACTTC.

This chain connects TRBV5-1 to TRBJ2-1; TRBD1 aligns across 12 bases. The CDR3 is 14 amino acids. CDR1 is SGHRS and CDR2 is YFSETQ in the germline V gene. Germline trimming cut 4 bases from V and 8 bases from J; bases unmatched to any gene: 4. The CDR3, as DNA: TGCGCCAGCAGCCCGGGACAGGGGGCAGATGAGCAGTTCTTC. Its translation is CASSPGQGADEQFF.